The present entry profiles one TCR beta chain with its context. This entry comes from a study of blood T cell repertoires in COVID-19. Overall study: Material from acute and convalescent COVID-19 was sourced from the United States, Italy and Spain.

Repertoires were generated with immunoSEQ multiplex PCR, while TCRdb's copy carries only in-frame clones and drops some. The sample carries about 58,000 clones, approximately 77% recorded once. V was shortened by 1 base and J by 4 bases, with 5 bases between the two germline ends. The V gene's germline CDR1 is LNHNV and CDR2 YYDKDF (reference sequence). This CDR3 has 13 amino acids. This sequence originates from a human donor in a cohort sampled during active COVID-19. This chain links TRBV15 with TRBJ2-1; D is unclear. Sequencing was done on a sample of peripheral blood. The CDR3 region is CATSRGAYNEQFF. For the CDR3, the DNA is TGTGCCACCAGCAGAGGCGCATACAATGAGCAGTTCTTC.